A single sample gave rise to the 4 T cell receptor beta chains below, sequenced in a study of technical replicates of blood from a few donors. TCRdb's copy holds only in-frame clones and misses some; the assay was immunoSEQ multiplex PCR. Of 60,000 to 90,000 clones in the sample, 97% were seen once. Sequences were obtained from T cells isolated from PBMCs. Every receptor here comes from a human donor in good health.

The chain has TRBV4-2 and TRBJ2-1; 10 bases map to TRBD2. V shed 4 bases, J shed 2 bases, and the junction held 8 bases outside the gene matches. This CDR3 has 17 residues. Germline V lookup: CDR1 LGHNA, CDR2 YNFKEQ. In nucleotides, the CDR3 is TGTGCCAGCAGCCCAGGACTAGCGGAGGGGACCTACAATGAGCAGTTCTTC. Translation: CASSPGLAEGTYNEQFF.

The CDR3 protein is CASRPGLADSYNEQFF. CDR3 DNA: TGTGCCAGCAGGCCGGGACTAGCGGATTCCTACAATGAGCAGTTCTTC. V and J are TRBV5-4 and TRBJ2-1; 11 positions agree with TRBD2. CDR1 is SGHNT, CDR2 YYREEE, per germline (reference sequence). The CDR3 consists of 16 residues. V was pared by 5 bases and J by 1 base, with 5 bases of the junction left unmatched.

The V and J genes are TRBV7-3 and TRBJ2-3; TRBD1 matches 8 bases. The ends lost 0 bases at V and 2 bases at J; junction bases unmatched: 4. CDR1 is SGHTA, CDR2 FQGTGA, per germline. The CDR3 runs to 16 residues. Here the CDR3 DNA reads TGTGCCAGCAGCTTAACCGGGACAGGAGCCACAGATACGCAGTATTTT. This codes for CASSLTGTGATDTQYF.

This sequence joins TRBV11-3 and TRBJ2-3; the D gene is possibly TRBD2 (5 bases). The length of the CDR3 is 14 residues. Germline V gene lookup returns CDR1 SGHNT and CDR2 YENEEA. Trimming took 7 bases from V and 4 from J, leaving 15 bases between them. CDR3 sequence (DNA): TGTGCCAGCACCGTCCTAGCCTTCCCAGATACGCAGTATTTT. This gives the protein CASTVLAFPDTQYF. The full variable domain, completed using reference TRBV11-3 and TRBJ2-3, is EAGVVQSPRYKIIEKKQPVAFWCNPISGHNTLYWYLQNLGQGPELLIRYENEEAVDDSQLPKDRFSAERLKGVDSTLKIQPAELGDSAVYLCASTVLAFPDTQYFGPGTRLTVL.